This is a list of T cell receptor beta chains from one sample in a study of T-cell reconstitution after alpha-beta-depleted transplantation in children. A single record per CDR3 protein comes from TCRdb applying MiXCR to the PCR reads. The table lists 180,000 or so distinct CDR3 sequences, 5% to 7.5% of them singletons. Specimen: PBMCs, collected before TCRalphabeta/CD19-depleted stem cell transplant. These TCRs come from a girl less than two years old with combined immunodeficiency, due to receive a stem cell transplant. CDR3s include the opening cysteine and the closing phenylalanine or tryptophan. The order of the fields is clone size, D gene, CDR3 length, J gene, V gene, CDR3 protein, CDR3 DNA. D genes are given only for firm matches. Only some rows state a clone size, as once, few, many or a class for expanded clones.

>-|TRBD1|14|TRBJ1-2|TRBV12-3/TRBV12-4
CASRPGQGAVGYTF
TGTGCCAGCAGGCCGGGACAGGGGGCGGTTGGCTACACCTTC
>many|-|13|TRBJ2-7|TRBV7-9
CASSLDSDYEQYF
TGTGCCAGCAGCTTAGACAGTGACTACGAGCAGTACTTC
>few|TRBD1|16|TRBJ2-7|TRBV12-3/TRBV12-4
CASSYNVGQGGYEQYF
TGTGCCAGCAGCTATAACGTTGGACAGGGGGGCTACGAGCAGTACTTC
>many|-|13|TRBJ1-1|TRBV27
CASSLSRNTEAFF
TGTGCCAGCAGTTTATCCAGGAACACTGAAGCTTTCTTT
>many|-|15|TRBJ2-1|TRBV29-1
CSALRLPIHYNEQFF
TGCAGCGCCCTACGGCTCCCAATTCACTACAATGAGCAGTTCTTC
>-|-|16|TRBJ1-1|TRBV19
CASSIYGNSENTEAFF
TGTGCCAGTAGTATTTACGGAAACAGCGAGAACACTGAAGCTTTCTTT
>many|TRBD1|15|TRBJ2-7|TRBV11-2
CASSLRTGGLYEQYF
TGTGCCAGCAGCCTTCGGACAGGGGGCTTGTACGAGCAGTACTTC
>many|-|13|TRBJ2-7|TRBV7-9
CASSLARSYEQYF
TGTGCCAGCAGCTTAGCGAGATCCTACGAGCAGTACTTC
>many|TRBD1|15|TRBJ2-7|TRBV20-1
CSARDGGTGAYEQYF
TGCAGTGCTAGAGATGGGGGGACAGGAGCTTACGAGCAGTACTTC
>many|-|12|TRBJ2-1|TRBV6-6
CASRYGNNEQFF
TGTGCCAGCAGGTACGGGAACAATGAGCAGTTCTTC
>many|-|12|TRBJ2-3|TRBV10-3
CAQGPSTDTQYF
TGTGCCCAAGGGCCGAGCACAGATACGCAGTATTTT
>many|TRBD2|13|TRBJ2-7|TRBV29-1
CSVVGRPSYEQYF
TGCAGCGTTGTCGGGAGGCCCTCCTACGAGCAGTACTTC
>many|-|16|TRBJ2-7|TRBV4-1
CASSQTLGTETYEQYF
TGCGCCAGCAGCCAGACCCTCGGGACCGAGACCTACGAGCAGTACTTC
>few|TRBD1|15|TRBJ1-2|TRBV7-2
CASSGRQGADYGYTF
TGTGCCAGCAGCGGCAGACAGGGGGCGGACTATGGCTACACCTTC
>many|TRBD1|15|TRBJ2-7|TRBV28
CASSLTGTVTYEQYF
TGTGCCAGCAGTTTAACCGGGACAGTTACCTACGAGCAGTACTTC
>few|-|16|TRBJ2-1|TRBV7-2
CASSGGRAGYYNEQFF
TGTGCCAGCAGCGGAGGCAGGGCGGGGTACTACAATGAGCAGTTCTTC
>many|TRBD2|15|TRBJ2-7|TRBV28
CASSLAGGRASEQYF
TGTGCCAGCAGTTTAGCCGGCGGGAGGGCCTCCGAGCAGTACTTC
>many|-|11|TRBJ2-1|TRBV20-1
CSARLYNEQFF
TGCAGTGCTAGACTTTACAATGAGCAGTTCTTC
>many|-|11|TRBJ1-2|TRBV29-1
CSVPTKGGYTF
TGCAGCGTTCCGACTAAAGGGGGCTACACCTTC
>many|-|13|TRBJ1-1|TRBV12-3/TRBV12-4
CASSARLNTEAFF
TGTGCCAGCAGTGCTAGATTGAACACTGAAGCTTTCTTT
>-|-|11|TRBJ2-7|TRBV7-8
CASSPSYDQYF
TGTGCCAGCAGCCCTTCCTACGATCAGTACTTC
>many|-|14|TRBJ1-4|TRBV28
CASSLMGEDEKLFF
TGTGCCAGCAGTTTAATGGGGGAAGATGAAAAACTGTTTTTT
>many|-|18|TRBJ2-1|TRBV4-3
CASSQNIHASGIYNEQFF
TGCGCCAGCAGCCAAAACATACACGCGTCAGGGATCTACAATGAGCAGTTCTTC
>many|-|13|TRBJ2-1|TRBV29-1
CSVEGSPYNEQFF
TGCAGCGTTGAAGGGTCCCCCTACAATGAGCAGTTCTTC
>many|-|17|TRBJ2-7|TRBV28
CASSFDTAGTASYEQYF
TGTGCCAGCAGTTTCGACACGGCCGGGACCGCCTCCTACGAGCAGTACTTC
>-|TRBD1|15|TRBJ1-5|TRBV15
CATSRGQGARQPQHF
TGTGCCACCAGCAGGGGACAGGGGGCGAGGCAGCCCCAGCATTTT
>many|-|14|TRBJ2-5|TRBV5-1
CASSIDYLSETQYF
TGCGCCAGCAGCATCGACTACCTCTCGGAGACCCAGTACTTC
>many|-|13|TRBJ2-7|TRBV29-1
CSVVGYDAYEQYF
TGCAGCGTTGTGGGGTATGACGCCTACGAGCAGTACTTC
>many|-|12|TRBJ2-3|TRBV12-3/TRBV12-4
CASSPRTDTQYF
TGTGCCAGCTCACCAAGGACAGATACGCAGTATTTT
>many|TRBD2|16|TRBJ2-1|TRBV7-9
CASSLVGGFSYNEQFF
TGTGCCAGCAGCTTAGTGGGAGGGTTCTCCTACAATGAGCAGTTCTTC
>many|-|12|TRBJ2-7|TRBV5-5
CASSFWNDEQYF
TGTGCCAGCAGCTTCTGGAACGACGAGCAGTACTTC
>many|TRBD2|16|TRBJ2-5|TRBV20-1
CSAEPLAGLAGSLQYF
TGCAGTGCTGAGCCGCTAGCCGGACTAGCGGGTAGTCTCCAGTACTTC
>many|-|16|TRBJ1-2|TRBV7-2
CASTLRANLFNYGYTF
TGTGCCAGCACCTTAAGGGCCAATTTATTTAACTATGGCTACACCTTC
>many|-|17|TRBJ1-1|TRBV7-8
CASSLALMGRTNTEAFF
TGTGCCAGCAGCTTAGCGCTAATGGGCAGAACGAACACTGAAGCTTTCTTT
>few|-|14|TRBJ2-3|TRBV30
CAVGGANPRDTQYF
TGTGCCGTCGGCGGGGCTAATCCCCGAGATACGCAGTATTTT
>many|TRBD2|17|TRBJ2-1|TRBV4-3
CASSQMASGGSYNEQFF
TGCGCCAGCAGCCAAATGGCTAGCGGGGGCTCCTACAATGAGCAGTTCTTC
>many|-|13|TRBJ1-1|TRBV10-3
CAIRPEGTTEAFF
TGTGCCATCAGGCCTGAAGGGACCACTGAAGCTTTCTTT
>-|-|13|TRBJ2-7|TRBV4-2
CASGSGVSYEQYF
TGTGCCAGCGGCTCCGGGGTCTCCTACGAGCAGTACTTC